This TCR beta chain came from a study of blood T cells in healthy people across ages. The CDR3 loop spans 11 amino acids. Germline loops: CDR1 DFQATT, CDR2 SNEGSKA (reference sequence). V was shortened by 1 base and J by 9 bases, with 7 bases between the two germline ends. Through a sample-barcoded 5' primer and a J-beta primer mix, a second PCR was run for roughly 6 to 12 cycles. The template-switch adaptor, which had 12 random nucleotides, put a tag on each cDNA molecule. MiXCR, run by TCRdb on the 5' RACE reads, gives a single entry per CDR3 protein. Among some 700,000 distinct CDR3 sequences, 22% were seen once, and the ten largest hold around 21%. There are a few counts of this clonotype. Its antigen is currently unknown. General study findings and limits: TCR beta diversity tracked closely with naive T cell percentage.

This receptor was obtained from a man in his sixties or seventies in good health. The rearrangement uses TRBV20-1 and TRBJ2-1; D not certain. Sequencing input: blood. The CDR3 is CSARAGGEQFF. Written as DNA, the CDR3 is TGCAGTGCTAGAGCCGGCGGTGAGCAGTTCTTC.